This TCR beta chain came from a study of cytomegalovirus exposure and HLA in healthy donors. In regard to this clone: Its antigen is currently unknown.

Study-wide results and caveats: The authors considered a cluster of highly shared sequence variants likely to be a sequencing artifact.

The CDR3 sequence is 12 residues long. V was trimmed by 5 bases and J by 8 bases, leaving 10 bases between them. In germline, CDR1 is MNHEY, CDR2 SMNVEV (reference sequence). Both 60 Vbeta primers and 13 Jbeta primers went into the PCR. Using immunoSEQ multiplex PCR, the repertoire was profiled, and TCRdb retains in-frame clones only, with some absent. This table has 95,000 to 110,000 clones, 77% appearing once. Sequencing used PBMCs. This receptor was obtained from a male donor in good health and CMV-seronegative. This chain connects TRBV27 to TRBJ2-1; tentative D call: TRBD1 (6 bases). The CDR3 sequence is CASSNRVDEQFF. As DNA, the CDR3 is TGTGCCAGCAGTAACAGGGTTGATGAGCAGTTCTTC.